This T cell receptor (beta chain) appears in the sequencing data of a study of cytomegalovirus exposure and HLA in healthy donors. Notes on the study in general: Some V segments could not be told apart, so they were left out, TRBV6-2 and TRBV6-3 among them.

Looked up from germline, CDR1 is SGHNT and CDR2 is YENEEA. Trimming cost V 5 bases and J 7 bases; bases outside gene matches: 4. The CDR3 covers 13 residues. The PCR contained 60 Vbeta and 13 Jbeta primers. Assay: immunoSEQ multiplex PCR; the TCRdb copy retains only in-frame clones and omits some. The table includes approximately 180,000 clones, roughly 70% detected once. Concerning this clone: Its matching antigen is unknown.

V and J are TRBV11-3 and TRBJ1-2; TRBD1 agrees at 10 bases. The TCR comes from a male donor in good health and CMV-seronegative. The sample consisted of PBMCs. The CDR3 is CASSRTGGFGYTF. CDR3 nucleotide sequence: TGTGCCAGCAGCAGGACAGGGGGTTTTGGCTACACCTTC.